Listed here are 22 T cell receptor beta chains from one sample, sequenced in a study of Graves' ophthalmopathy and Graves' hyperthyroidism. The study amplified TCR beta CDR3 regions using RNA transcripts. First-round RT-PCR relied on HTBI primers, and a second-round multiplex PCR came next. TCRdb re-analysed the multiplex PCR reads in MiXCR, keeping a single row per CDR3 protein. Of tens of thousands of distinct CDR3 sequences in the sample, about 50% were seen once. The sequenced sample was peripheral blood. These receptors all stem from an adult man with Graves' ophthalmopathy.

The sample holds many counts of this clonotype. The chain couples TRBV28 to TRBJ1-2; 10 bases agree with TRBD1. The trim removed 4 bases at V and 7 bases at J, leaving 6 bases unmatched. Germline CDR1 is MDHEN and CDR2 is SYDVKM. There are 14 residues in the CDR3. CDR3 DNA: TGTGCCAGCAGTTCGACCGGGACAGGGGTTGGCTACACCTTC. Protein sequence: CASSSTGTGVGYTF.

This clonotype has ten or more counts. This rearrangement joins TRBV6-2 or TRBV6-3 to TRBJ1-5, with D tentatively TRBD1 (6 bases). Germline loops: CDR1 MNHEY, CDR2 SVGEGT. The V end lost 3 bases, the J end lost 1 base, and 16 bases lay between the germline ends. The CDR3 sequence is 17 residues long. The CDR3 bases are TGTGCCAGCAGTTATAGGTTTAAGGGGGGAAGCAATCAGCCCCAGCATTTT. As protein: CASSYRFKGGSNQPQHF.

The V call is TRBV10-3, the J call TRBJ2-7, with D maybe TRBD2 (6 bases). Trimming cost V 2 bases and J 2 bases, with 13 bases left between them. Germline-derived CDR1 and CDR2 are ENHRY and SYGVKD. The CDR3 runs 15 residues. DNA of the CDR3: TGTGCCATCAGTGAGCGCACATGGGGGGCCTACGAGCAGTACTTC. This sequence encodes CAISERTWGAYEQYF.

The chain combines TRBV7-8 with TRBJ2-7; tentative D call: TRBD1 (6 bases). Germline values: CDR1 SGHVS, CDR2 FQNEAQ. CDR3 size: 14 residues. The germline V and J ends were trimmed by 5 bases and 0 bases, with 11 bases remaining between them. The CDR3 DNA reads TGTGCCAGCAGCGCTACAGGGAGCTCCTACGAGCAGTACTTC. Translation gives CASSATGSSYEQYF.

Relative to its sample, this clonotype is medium-sized. The chain links TRBV25-1 to TRBJ2-2, with a tentative D call TRBD1 (5 bases). V dropped 4 bases and J dropped 4 bases, with 16 bases sitting between them. CDR3 length: 16 residues. Germline V gene sequence: CDR1 MGHDK, CDR2 SYGVNS. The CDR3 reads CASSVSAGSSTGELFF. The CDR3 DNA follows: TGTGCCAGCAGTGTTTCGGCAGGGTCTTCCACCGGGGAGCTGTTTTTT. The whole variable domain, remainder taken from reference TRBV25-1 and TRBJ2-2, is EADIYQTPRYLVIGTGKKITLECSQTMGHDKMYWYQQDPGMELHLIHYSYGVNSTEKGDLSSESTVSRIRTEHFPLTLESARPSHTSQYLCASSVSAGSSTGELFFGEGSRLTVL.

This clonotype has at least ten counts. This chain links TRBV20-1 with TRBJ1-1; D is uncertain. The V and J ends lost 2 bases and 3 bases respectively, with 19 bases between them. Germline loops: CDR1 DFQATT, CDR2 SNEGSKA (reference sequence). The CDR3 is made up of 16 amino acids. The CDR3 sequence is CSARQPSSIGYTEAFF. As DNA, the CDR3 is TGCAGTGCTAGACAGCCGAGTTCAATTGGGTACACTGAAGCTTTCTTT.

Concerning this clonotype: Germline and junction disagree at one end, which may indicate a read error. The rearrangement joins TRBV10-1 to TRBJ2-7; 13 nucleotides line up with TRBD2. The germline CDR1 and CDR2 sequences are WNHNN and SYGVQD (reference sequence). CDR3 length: 16 residues. DNA of the CDR3: TGCGCCGGCAGTCTTCCCGGACTAGCGGGAGAGGGTGAGCAGTACTTC. It codes for CAGSLPGLAGEGEQYF.

The chain is built from TRBV6-1 and TRBJ1-6; D not certain. V lost 0 bases to trimming and J lost 7 bases, with 4 bases between them. Germline V CDR1 and CDR2: MNHNS, SASEGT. The CDR3 is 13 amino acids. CDR3 DNA: TGTGCCAGCAGTGAAGCAGAAAATTCACCCCTCCACTTT. Amino acids: CASSEAENSPLHF.

This clonotype was seen at least ten times. V gene TRBV5-1 combines with J gene TRBJ2-2, with TRBD1 matching 7 bases. The CDR3 is made up of 13 amino acids. Germline trimming cut 7 bases from V and 2 bases from J; bases unmatched to any gene: 2. Germline values: CDR1 SGHRS, CDR2 YFSETQ. CDR3 coding DNA: TGCGCCAGCGGGACAGTAAACACCGGGGAGCTGTTTTTT. Protein product: CASGTVNTGELFF.

Concerning this clonotype: It may be a read error: a sequence one base away is much more abundant. J is TRBJ1-1 and V is TRBV28; possibly TRBD1 for D (5 bases). The V gene lost 3 bases and the J gene lost 6 bases, with 14 bases spanning the gap. The germline V gene encodes CDR1 MDHEN and CDR2 SYDVKM. This CDR3 contains 14 residues. The CDR3 spells CASSFLSRGAEAFF. The CDR3 bases are TGTGCCAGCAGTTTTCTTTCGAGGGGCGCTGAAGCTTTCTTT.

The CDR3 nucleotides are TGTGCCAGCGGTCAAGAGGCCGCCTCAAGGGAAAAGCAGTATTTT. Translation: CASGQEAASREKQYF. The chain recombines TRBV2 with TRBJ2-3; D is ambiguous. The ends were cut back, 8 bases at V and 11 bases at J, with 26 bases in the middle. CDR1 is SNHLY and CDR2 is FYNNEI in the germline V gene. There are 15 residues in the CDR3.

The chain employs TRBV30 and TRBJ2-6; perhaps TRBD2 as D (5 bases). Trimming left V 5 bases short and J 1 base short, with 9 bases between. CDR3 size: 14 residues. Germline-derived CDR1 and CDR2 are GTSNPN and SVGIG (reference sequence). CDR3 amino acids: CAWRLRSGANVLTF. The CDR3 DNA reads as TGTGCCTGGCGACTAAGGTCTGGGGCCAACGTCCTGACTTTC.

This clonotype has ten or more counts. The chain is built from TRBV5-1 and TRBJ1-3; 7 bases match TRBD1. J was trimmed by 3 bases and V by 2 bases; bases with no gene match: 5. Germline V lookup: CDR1 SGHRS, CDR2 YFSETQ. The CDR3 extends over 15 amino acids. CDR3 bases: TGCGCCAGCAGCTTCGGACAGGAAAGTGGAAACACCATATATTTT. Amino acid sequence: CASSFGQESGNTIYF.

In its sample, this clonotype was seen many times. The chain recombines TRBV5-1 with TRBJ2-1, with 9 nucleotides matching TRBD2. The germline gives CDR1 SGHRS, CDR2 YFSETQ. The CDR3 runs 16 residues. V dropped 1 base and J dropped 4; count of bases not matched to a gene: 6. Here the CDR3 reads CASSLTVAGGYNEQFF. CDR3 sequence (DNA): TGCGCCAGCAGCTTGACCGTCGCGGGAGGGTACAATGAGCAGTTCTTC. Variable domain in full (rest from reference TRBV5-1 and TRBJ2-1): KAGVTQTPRYLIKTRGQQVTLSCSPISGHRSVSWYQQTPGQGLQFLFEYFSETQRNKGNFPGRFSGRQFSNSRSEMNVSTLELGDSALYLCASSLTVAGGYNEQFFGPGTRLTVL.

The chain links TRBV25-1 to TRBJ2-2; 7 bases match TRBD1. Germline CDR1 reads MGHDK; CDR2 reads SYGVNS. The junction had 7 bases not matched to a gene; V was cut back by 6 bases and J by 6 bases. The CDR3 spans 14 residues. The CDR3, as DNA: TGTGCCAGCAGGGAAAAGACAGGGTCCGGGGAGCTGTTTTTT. It codes for CASREKTGSGELFF.

This sequence joins TRBV7-2 and TRBJ2-5; D is unresolved. Germline values: CDR1 SGHTA, CDR2 FQGNSA. V gave up 0 bases and J gave up 7 bases, with 12 bases separating them. The CDR3 consists of 14 residues. In DNA, the CDR3 is TGTGCCAGCAGCTTAGCGCAAGCCCTGGGGACCCAGTACTTC. This translates into CASSLAQALGTQYF. The complete variable domain, with remaining parts taken from reference TRBV7-2 and TRBJ2-5, reads GAGVSQSPSNKVTEKGKDVELRCDPISGHTALYWYRQSLGQGLEFLIYFQGNSAPDKSGLPSDRFSAERTGGSVSTLTIQRTQQEDSAVYLCASSLAQALGTQYFGPGTRLLVL.

This clonotype came up many times. V and J are TRBV6-2 or TRBV6-3 and TRBJ2-1, with D uncertain. This CDR3 has 14 residues. Germline-derived CDR1 and CDR2 are MNHEY and SVGEGT. The V and J ends lost 5 bases and 8 bases respectively, with 16 bases between them. The CDR3 bases are TGTGCCAGCAGTCCACGGGTGAGAAGTGATGAGCAGTTCTTC. It yields the protein CASSPRVRSDEQFF.

This chain uses TRBV14 with TRBJ2-1, with 9 bases that match TRBD2. The CDR3 loop spans 18 amino acids. Germline values: CDR1 SGHDN, CDR2 FVKESK. V lost 0 bases and J lost 4; bases outside the gene matches: 10. The CDR3 loop is CASSQEWGAGGVYNEQFF. The CDR3 DNA is TGTGCCAGCAGCCAAGAGTGGGGGGCGGGAGGGGTGTACAATGAGCAGTTCTTC.

This clonotype was seen ten or more times. The chain's CDR3 is CASTGLGEQYF. The CDR3 DNA sequence: TGTGCCAGCACCGGGTTGGGCGAGCAGTACTTC. The J gene is TRBJ2-7, the V gene TRBV6-1, with D unclear. Germline V gene sequence: CDR1 MNHNS, CDR2 SASEGT. CDR3 size: 11 residues. With 7 bases removed from V and 6 bases from J, the gap between germline ends came to 10 bases.

This clonotype was observed many times. The chain recombines TRBV27 with TRBJ1-1; no definite D call. This CDR3 has 14 amino acids. Germline V gene lookup returns CDR1 MNHEY and CDR2 SMNVEV (reference sequence). V gave up 5 bases and J gave up 1 base, with 11 bases separating them. The CDR3 sequence is CASSPLDGNTEAFF. Written as DNA, the CDR3 is TGTGCCAGCAGTCCCCTGGACGGGAACACTGAAGCTTTCTTT.

The genes are TRBV7-3 and TRBJ2-2; TRBD1 aligns across 7 bases. CDR1 is SGHTA, CDR2 FQGTGA, per germline. V was clipped by 4 bases and J by 4 bases; unmatched bases: 9. CDR3 size: 16 residues. CDR3 in amino acids: CASSSRTGSGTGELFF. CDR3 sequence (DNA): TGTGCCAGCAGCTCAAGGACAGGTTCTGGCACCGGGGAGCTGTTTTTT. The complete variable domain, with remaining parts taken from reference TRBV7-3 and TRBJ2-2, reads GAGVSQTPSNKVTEKGKYVELRCDPISGHTALYWYRQSLGQGPEFLIYFQGTGAADDSGLPNDRFFAVRPEGSVSTLKIQRTERGDSAVYLCASSSRTGSGTGELFFGEGSRLTVL.

Only a few counts were recorded for this clonotype. One junction end disagrees with the germline gene, perhaps due to a read error. The gene calls are TRBV24-1 and TRBJ1-3, with D perhaps matching TRBD1 (5 bases). CDR1 and CDR2 from the germline V gene are KGHDR and SFDVKD. The CDR3 contains 15 residues. The CDR3 is CASSSGGSSGNTIYF. In nucleotides, the CDR3 is TGTGCCAGCAGTTCCGGGGGAAGCTCTGGAAACACCATATATTTT.